The rows below give T cell receptor beta chains drawn from one sample of a study of technical replicates of blood from four donors. Method: immunoSEQ multiplex PCR; TCRdb's copy keeps in-frame clones and lacks some. The sample shows 55,000 to 65,000 clones, approximately 97% of them seen only once. Sequencing used T cells isolated from PBMCs. The receptor set was obtained from a human donor in good health. Both conserved end residues are part of each CDR3. The D gene is left open where the match is weak. Expanded clones get a size class; other rows say once, few or many, or leave the size out.

v_call	d_call	cdr3_length	clone_size	j_call	cdr3_nt	cdr3_aa
TRBV9	TRBD1	16	NA	TRBJ2-2	TGTGCCAGCAGCTCGAGCCGGGACAGGGGTACCGGGGAGCTGTTTTTT	CASSSSRDRGTGELFF
TRBV7-3	TRBD2	16	NA	TRBJ2-1	TGTGCCAGCAGCTTACGACAGGGACTAGCGTACAATGAGCAGTTCTTC	CASSLRQGLAYNEQFF
TRBV6-6	NA	12	NA	TRBJ2-7	TGTGCCAGCAGTTACTCGACTGGTCGGCAGTACTTC	CASSYSTGRQYF
TRBV10-2	TRBD1	14	NA	TRBJ2-3	TGCGCCAGCGAGACAGGGCCTAGCACAGATACGCAGTATTTT	CASETGPSTDTQYF
TRBV4-2	NA	17	NA	TRBJ1-4	TGTGCCAGCAGCCAAGACGGTCCGGGAGGGGGATATGAAAAACTGTTTTTT	CASSQDGPGGGYEKLFF
TRBV6-5	NA	11	NA	TRBJ2-2	TGTGCCAGCAGACTCAACGGGGAGCTGTTTTTT	CASRLNGELFF
TRBV25-1	TRBD1	13	NA	TRBJ1-4	TGTGCCAGCAGTGACAGGGGGCAGGAAAAACTGTTTTTT	CASSDRGQEKLFF
TRBV18	NA	13	NA	TRBJ2-5	TGTGCCAGCTCACCACCCGGAGAAGAGACCCAGTACTTC	CASSPPGEETQYF
TRBV28	TRBD1	13	NA	TRBJ1-5	TGTGCCAGCAGTTCTCTCACAGGGGCCCCTCGCAATTTT	CASSSLTGAPRNF
TRBV18	NA	14	NA	TRBJ1-1	TGTGCCAGCTCACCGAAGGGGGTGAACACTGAAGCTTTCTTT	CASSPKGVNTEAFF
TRBV6-5	TRBD2	15	NA	TRBJ2-7	TGTGCCAGCAGTTACTCGACGACACTAGCGCGCGAGCAGTACTTC	CASSYSTTLAREQYF
TRBV19	NA	13	NA	TRBJ2-7	TGTGCCAGTAGTCCGGGACTCTCCTACGAGCAGTACTTC	CASSPGLSYEQYF
TRBV5-1	NA	14	NA	TRBJ2-5	TGCGCCAGCAGCTTTGAGCGGGCCCAAGAGACCCAGTACTTC	CASSFERAQETQYF
TRBV4-1	NA	16	NA	TRBJ2-7	TGCGCCAGCAGCCAAGGGAATCGGTACAGGGCGGACGAGCAGTACTTC	CASSQGNRYRADEQYF
TRBV28	TRBD1	16	NA	TRBJ1-5	TGTGCCAGCAGTTTTGGGGGACAGGGTAGCAATCAGCCCCAGCATTTT	CASSFGGQGSNQPQHF
TRBV5-4	NA	12	NA	TRBJ2-1	TGTGCCAGCAGCTCCGCCTATGTTGAGCAGTTCTTC	CASSSAYVEQFF
TRBV6-4	TRBD1	19	NA	TRBJ2-3	TGTGCCAGCAGTGACTCGATGGCCAGGGGGCGAAAGACCACAGATACGCAGTATTTT	CASSDSMARGRKTTDTQYF
TRBV5-1	TRBD2	17	NA	TRBJ2-1	TGCGCCAGCAGCAAGGAATTAGCGGGGGACGCGGCTTGGGAGCAGTTCTTC	CASSKELAGDAAWEQFF
TRBV5-1	TRBD2	18	NA	TRBJ2-3	TGCGCCAGCAGCTTACACCTAGCGGGAGGGCCGGGGGGCGATACGCAGTATTTT	CASSLHLAGGPGGDTQYF
TRBV9	TRBD2	15	NA	TRBJ2-1	TGTGCCAGCAGCGTAGGACCGCGGGGGAGTGATGAGCAGTTCTTC	CASSVGPRGSDEQFF
TRBV10-1	NA	16	NA	TRBJ2-3	TGCGCCAGCAGTGACCCCGGGACTTCTAGCACAGATACGCAGTATTTT	CASSDPGTSSTDTQYF
TRBV30	TRBD2	14	NA	TRBJ2-1	TGTGCCTGGAGTGCAGGGACTACCTACAATGAGCAGTTCTTC	CAWSAGTTYNEQFF
TRBV11-2	TRBD1	16	NA	TRBJ1-2	TGTGCCAGCAGCTTAGATCTCCCGGACAGGGTGGATGGCTACACCTTC	CASSLDLPDRVDGYTF
TRBV4-2	NA	16	NA	TRBJ1-5	TGTGCCAGCAGCCAAGACAACAGAAATAGCAATCAGCCCCAGCATTTT	CASSQDNRNSNQPQHF
TRBV4-1	NA	12	NA	TRBJ2-7	TGCGCCAGCAGCCAAAACACCGACGAGCAGTACTTC	CASSQNTDEQYF
TRBV14	NA	13	NA	TRBJ2-7	TGTGCCAGCAGCCAACCCAGAGGGTACGAGCAGTACTTC	CASSQPRGYEQYF
TRBV6-5	TRBD2	15	NA	TRBJ2-7	TGTGCCAGCAGTTACTCCCGGGCGGGAGAACCCGAGCAGTACTTC	CASSYSRAGEPEQYF
TRBV6-1	NA	15	NA	TRBJ2-2	TGTGCCAGCACCCGGGACACAAAGAACACCGGGGAGCTGTTTTTT	CASTRDTKNTGELFF
TRBV9	TRBD2	17	NA	TRBJ2-7	TGTGCCAGCAGCGGCTCCCTAGCGGGGGGCAGCTCCTACGAGCAGTACTTC	CASSGSLAGGSSYEQYF
TRBV6-5	NA	13	NA	TRBJ1-3	TGTGCCACGAGGGTCCTCTCTGGAAACACCATATATTTT	CATRVLSGNTIYF
TRBV5-6	TRBD2	15	once	TRBJ2-2	TGTGCCAGCAGCGGACTAGCGGGAGGTGGCGGGGAGCTGTTTTTT	CASSGLAGGGGELFF
TRBV5-1	TRBD1	15	NA	TRBJ2-3	TGCGCCAGCAGCACCGGGACAGGGGGCGCAGATACGCAGTATTTT	CASSTGTGGADTQYF
TRBV6-6	TRBD2	16	NA	TRBJ2-1	TGTGCCAGCAGTTACTTAGCGGGAGGAATTAACAATGAGCAGTTCTTC	CASSYLAGGINNEQFF
TRBV11-2	NA	14	NA	TRBJ2-7	TGTGCCAGCAGCTTAAGTGGGGCTGCCTACGAGCAGTACTTC	CASSLSGAAYEQYF
TRBV7-3	NA	13	NA	TRBJ1-1	TGTGCCAGCAGCATCGACAGTAACACTGAAGCTTTCTTT	CASSIDSNTEAFF
TRBV29-1	TRBD1	11	NA	TRBJ1-1	TGCAGCGTCCGGACAGGGGTTGAAGCTTTCTTT	CSVRTGVEAFF
TRBV5-1	TRBD1	17	NA	TRBJ2-1	TGCGCCAGCAGCCTGACAGGGGGCGCGTCTATTATGGGTGAGCAGTTCTTC	CASSLTGGASIMGEQFF
TRBV5-1	NA	13	NA	TRBJ1-1	TGCGCCAGCAGCTTTACAGAGAACACTGAAGCTTTCTTT	CASSFTENTEAFF
TRBV7-8	TRBD1	14	NA	TRBJ1-1	TGTGCCAGCAGTCCAGGGGGCTCCGGCACTGAAGCTTTCTTT	CASSPGGSGTEAFF